This TCR beta chain emerged from a study of blood T cells in healthy people across ages. With a J-beta primer mix and a sample-barcoded 5' primer, a second PCR ran roughly 6 to 11 cycles. A template-switch adaptor with 12 random nucleotides tagged each cDNA molecule. TCRdb redid the calling of the 5' RACE reads with MiXCR, one entry per CDR3 protein. The sample has approximately 760,000 distinct CDR3 sequences, more than 20% seen once. CDR3 length: 14 residues. J lost 6 bases, V lost 5 bases, and 9 bases had no gene match. The V gene's germline CDR1 is MDHEN and CDR2 SYDVKM. A further study also used this sample, focusing on T cells of mothers and their children.

Input material: blood. V is TRBV28 and J is TRBJ2-7; 8 positions agree with TRBD1. The source is a boy younger than 18 in good health. The CDR3 reads CASSTPGTGPEQYF. CDR3 nucleotides: TGTGCCAGCAGTACTCCCGGGACAGGACCCGAGCAGTACTTC.